This paragraph covers one T cell receptor (beta chain) sequence. Other DNA sequences in the same sample also yield this CDR3. This specimen comes from a study of blood T cell repertoires in COVID-19. Overall study context: The United States, Italy and Spain provided the acute and convalescent COVID-19 samples.

Germline CDR1 is MDHEN and CDR2 is SYDVKM. The CDR3 runs to 12 residues. V shed 3 bases and J shed 0 bases, with 3 bases lying between them. Original handling: Reference gene primer amplification gave nucleated cell count estimates. Profiling relied on immunoSEQ multiplex PCR, and the TCRdb table lists in-frame clones only, not all of them. V and J calls and clone size are those listed in that table; D and trimming were worked out from the DNA. The table records around 200,000 clones, 75% to 90% of them present only once. Donors in Cohort 3 counted as recovered after two negative PCRs, clearance, or symptom resolution.

Sequenced material: PBMCs or T cells enriched from blood (not recorded which). This rearrangement joins TRBV28 to TRBJ2-7; D not certain. The source is a man aged 40-49 years who had recovered from COVID-19. The CDR3 DNA is TGTGCCAGCAGTTTGAGCTCCTACGAGCAGTACTTC. Translation gives CASSLSSYEQYF.